The rows below give T cell receptor beta chains drawn from one sample of a study of neurological immune-mediated disorders. MiXCR, applied by TCRdb to the 5' RACE reads, yields one record per CDR3 protein. The repertoire has about 71,000 distinct CDR3 sequences, around 3.1% of them found once; the top ten carry around 3.6%. The sequencing sample was made of PBMCs. The receptor set was obtained from a man aged 35 to 55 with multiple sclerosis. Each CDR3 is given with its conserved first and last residue. The D gene is left open where the match is weak. Size tells how often a clone was seen (once, few, many) or the class of an expanded clone, and some rows leave it out.

NA,TRBV20-1,many,TRBJ1-1,CSAARGLNTEAFF,TGCAGTGCCGCCCGTGGCTTGAACACTGAAGCTTTCTTT
TRBD2,TRBV27,many,TRBJ2-1,CASSFLAGGEQFF,TGTGCCAGCAGTTTCCTAGCGGGGGGTGAGCAGTTCTTC
TRBD1,TRBV5-1,many,TRBJ2-1,CASSLVTGGTYNEQFF,TGCGCCAGCAGCTTGGTAACAGGGGGGACCTACAATGAGCAGTTCTTC
NA,TRBV11-3,many,TRBJ2-1,CASSKGDGEQFF,TGTGCCAGCAGCAAAGGGGATGGTGAGCAGTTCTTC
TRBD2,TRBV20-1,many,TRBJ2-1,CSARATSGMGEQFF,TGCAGTGCTAGAGCCACTAGCGGAATGGGTGAGCAGTTCTTC
NA,TRBV12-3/TRBV12-4,many,TRBJ1-2,CASSLKSSGRGYGYTF,TGTGCCAGCAGTTTAAAGTCGAGTGGCAGAGGCTATGGCTACACCTTC
NA,TRBV5-1,many,TRBJ1-1,CASSFLEAGEAFF,TGCGCCAGCAGTTTTCTGGAGGCGGGTGAAGCTTTCTTT
NA,TRBV5-1,many,TRBJ2-1,CASSFVGGPYNEQFF,TGCGCCAGCAGCTTCGTTGGGGGCCCCTACAATGAGCAGTTCTTC
NA,TRBV12-3/TRBV12-4,many,TRBJ2-1,CASSLVERLYNEQFF,TGTGCCAGCAGTTTAGTTGAGCGTTTATACAATGAGCAGTTCTTC
TRBD1,TRBV7-3,many,TRBJ2-3,CASSPDGTGTDTQYF,TGTGCCAGCAGCCCTGATGGGACAGGGACAGATACGCAGTATTTT
NA,TRBV20-1,many,TRBJ2-7,CSARDRQGLAYEQYF,TGCAGTGCTAGAGATCGCCAGGGACTTGCCTACGAGCAGTACTTC
NA,TRBV29-1,many,TRBJ1-2,CSVGMDGYTF,TGCAGCGTTGGGATGGATGGCTACACCTTC
TRBD1,TRBV5-1,many,TRBJ2-3,CASSLIQGYTQYF,TGCGCCAGCAGCCTTATACAGGGGTATACGCAGTATTTT
NA,TRBV29-1,few,TRBJ1-2,CSVATPSNYGYTF,TGCAGCGTTGCGACACCCTCTAACTATGGCTACACCTTC
NA,TRBV20-1,many,TRBJ1-1,CSARGGGGGTEAFF,TGCAGTGCTAGAGGGGGAGGGGGGGGAACTGAAGCTTTCTTT
NA,TRBV29-1,many,TRBJ1-5,CSVGGPGESQPQHF,TGCAGCGTTGGGGGCCCAGGGGAGAGTCAGCCCCAGCATTTT
TRBD1,TRBV6-5,many,TRBJ1-4,CASSYRDRAVEKLFF,TGTGCCAGCAGTTACCGGGACAGGGCGGTCGAAAAACTGTTTTTT
NA,TRBV12-3/TRBV12-4,many,TRBJ1-3,CASKPGGGSGNTIYF,TGTGCCAGCAAACCTGGGGGAGGAAGTGGAAACACCATATATTTT
NA,TRBV12-3/TRBV12-4,many,TRBJ2-1,CASTGDMPEQFF,TGTGCCAGCACCGGGGACATGCCTGAGCAGTTCTTC
TRBD1,TRBV25-1,many,TRBJ1-2,CASSAPGQVYGYTF,TGTGCCAGCAGTGCCCCGGGACAGGTCTATGGCTACACCTTC
TRBD2,TRBV28,many,TRBJ2-4,CASSSGGKAQYF,TGTGCCAGCAGTTCGGGGGGGAAGGCTCAGTACTTC
NA,TRBV20-1,many,TRBJ2-1,CSAGLGTSAYREQFF,TGCAGTGCTGGGCTAGGTACCAGTGCCTACCGCGAGCAGTTCTTC
NA,TRBV7-6,many,TRBJ1-2,CASSLSGRTDGYTF,TGTGCCAGCAGCTTATCGGGACGTACCGATGGCTACACCTTC
TRBD2,TRBV7-8,many,TRBJ2-2,CASSLRSLAGGRNTGELFF,TGTGCCAGCAGCTTAAGGTCGCTAGCGGGGGGCCGGAACACCGGGGAGCTGTTTTTT
NA,TRBV10-3,many,TRBJ2-5,CAISETRDGKETQYF,TGTGCCATCAGTGAGACCCGGGACGGAAAAGAGACCCAGTACTTC
NA,TRBV10-1,many,TRBJ2-3,CASSVDGASTDTQYF,TGCGCCAGCAGTGTGGACGGAGCTAGCACAGATACGCAGTATTTT
TRBD1,TRBV15,many,TRBJ2-7,CATSRDGTGKNEQYF,TGTGCCACCAGCAGAGATGGGACAGGGAAAAACGAGCAGTACTTC
TRBD1,TRBV12-3/TRBV12-4,many,TRBJ2-7,CASSWDSYEQYF,TGTGCCAGCAGTTGGGACAGCTACGAGCAGTACTTC
TRBD1,TRBV7-9,many,TRBJ2-7,CASSSTGTGTEQYF,TGTGCCAGCAGCTCGACCGGGACAGGGACCGAGCAGTACTTC
TRBD1,TRBV10-3,many,TRBJ2-1,CAISESLTGGNEQFF,TGTGCCATCAGTGAGTCTCTTACAGGGGGCAATGAGCAGTTCTTC
NA,TRBV25-1,many,TRBJ2-2,CASSESPRGGELFF,TGTGCCAGCAGTGAGAGTCCCCGGGGCGGGGAGCTGTTTTTT
TRBD1,TRBV10-3,many,TRBJ1-2,CAISESRTGADYGYTF,TGTGCCATCAGTGAGTCCCGGACAGGGGCCGACTATGGCTACACCTTC
NA,TRBV12-3/TRBV12-4,many,TRBJ2-1,CASSRLRSYNEQFF,TGTGCCAGCAGTAGACTGAGGTCCTACAATGAGCAGTTCTTC
TRBD2,TRBV20-1,many,TRBJ2-3,CSARDREIAGSTDTQYF,TGCAGTGCTAGAGATCGGGAAATAGCGGGGAGCACAGATACGCAGTATTTT
NA,TRBV7-9,many,TRBJ2-7,CASSPRTASYEQYF,TGTGCCAGCAGCCCCAGGACAGCATCCTACGAGCAGTACTTC
NA,TRBV6-1,many,TRBJ1-2,CASSEVIRGIYYGYTF,TGTGCCAGCAGTGAAGTCATTCGAGGGATCTACTATGGCTACACCTTC
TRBD1,TRBV20-1,many,TRBJ1-5,CSASDRASQPQHF,TGCAGTGCTTCCGACAGGGCGTCTCAGCCCCAGCATTTT
NA,TRBV4-1,many,TRBJ1-6,CASSQERLWDSPLHF,TGCGCCAGCAGCCAAGAGCGTCTGTGGGATTCACCCCTCCACTTT
NA,TRBV7-8,many,TRBJ2-1,CASSPTRGSYNEQFF,TGTGCCAGCAGCCCCACCCGGGGGTCCTACAATGAGCAGTTCTTC
TRBD2,TRBV7-2,many,TRBJ2-7,CASSLLAGGSGEQYF,TGTGCCAGCAGCCTATTAGCGGGAGGCTCCGGGGAGCAGTACTTC
NA,TRBV7-9,NA,TRBJ2-7,CASRRDGVYEQYF,TGTGCCAGCCGCCGCGACGGTGTGTACGAGCAGTACTTC
NA,TRBV3-1,many,TRBJ2-5,CASSQDLNSQETQYF,TGTGCCAGCAGCCAAGATCTTAACAGCCAAGAGACCCAGTACTTC
TRBD1,TRBV20-1,many,TRBJ2-7,CSGHDRGSYEQYF,TGCAGTGGCCACGACAGGGGCTCCTACGAGCAGTACTTC
NA,TRBV27,many,TRBJ2-3,CASSFRLRQYF,TGTGCCAGCAGTTTCAGACTCAGGCAGTATTTT
NA,TRBV7-9,many,TRBJ2-7,CASSFAPTSTYEQYF,TGTGCCAGCAGCTTCGCCCCGACAAGTACCTACGAGCAGTACTTC
TRBD1,TRBV5-1,many,TRBJ2-3,CASSSVDRGNRTDTQYF,TGCGCCAGCAGCTCCGTAGACAGGGGAAATCGTACAGATACGCAGTATTTT
NA,TRBV7-8,few,TRBJ2-3,CASSLARTASFRNTQYF,TGTGCCAGCAGCTTAGCGAGGACAGCCTCTTTTCGCAATACGCAGTATTTT
TRBD1,TRBV24-1,many,TRBJ2-1,CATSRTGEPYNEQFF,TGTGCCACCAGTCGGACAGGGGAGCCCTACAATGAGCAGTTCTTC
NA,TRBV5-1,many,TRBJ1-2,CASSLVGEGRAGYTF,TGCGCCAGCAGCTTGGTGGGAGAGGGCCGGGCTGGCTACACCTTC
NA,TRBV5-1,many,TRBJ2-1,CASSLGAGSSSYNEQFF,TGCGCCAGCAGCTTGGGGGCAGGGTCCAGCTCCTACAATGAGCAGTTCTTC
NA,TRBV5-1,many,TRBJ1-2,CASSLGANYGYTF,TGCGCCAGCAGCTTGGGAGCTAACTATGGCTACACCTTC
TRBD1,TRBV19,NA,TRBJ1-5,CASKTGINQPQHF,TGTGCCAGTAAGACAGGGATCAATCAGCCCCAGCATTTT
TRBD1,TRBV15,many,TRBJ2-5,CATSRGQGARVQYF,TGTGCCACCAGCAGAGGACAGGGGGCGCGCGTACAGTACTTC
NA,TRBV6-1,many,TRBJ1-5,CASSERSPSGSPQHF,TGTGCCAGCAGTGAGAGGTCGCCGTCGGGCAGCCCCCAGCATTTT
NA,TRBV5-1,many,TRBJ1-1,CASRLVGADTEAFF,TGCGCCAGCAGGCTAGTGGGGGCGGATACTGAAGCTTTCTTT